This T cell receptor beta chain is from a study of neurological immune-mediated disorders. Notes on the study in general: None of the CDR3 amino acid sequences found in expanded clones was shared across subjects. This suggests that the TCR-beta repertoires were private in all groups.

CDR3 length: 13 residues. The ends were cut back, 6 bases at V and 1 base at J, with 8 bases in the middle. Germline CDR1 reads LNHNV; CDR2 reads YYDKDF (reference sequence). This clonotype was counted at least ten times. The antigen remains undetermined. Time point described: longitudinal time-point 2. TCRdb recomputed calls from the 5' RACE reads with MiXCR, one row per CDR3 protein. The sample records some 80,000 distinct CDR3 sequences, approximately 6% being singletons. The chain recombines TRBV15 with TRBJ2-3; D not resolved. The source material was PBMCs. This TCR came from a woman aged 60 to 75 with multiple sclerosis. Written as DNA, the CDR3 is TGTGCCACCAGAGGGTACGGCACAGATACGCAGTATTTT. This sequence encodes CATRGYGTDTQYF.